This T cell receptor beta chain originates from a study of long-term antiretroviral therapy in people with HIV. immunoSEQ v3.0 was run at survey level. Sequencing aimed at about 35,000-50,000 T-cell genomes per sample. Produced via immunoSEQ multiplex PCR; TCRdb's table is partial and in-frame only. The sample holds around 24,000 clones, around 76% seen once. Comment on this clone: Its antigen is currently unknown.

The study, taken as a whole, reports: Clones showing expansion before ART dominated the repertoire at all time points. Whereas controls had wider CDR3 length ranges, HIV repertoires had narrower ones. On ART adherence, viral resistance or therapy changes, no data were available.

V was cut by 2 bases and J by 4 bases, with 11 bases left in between. This CDR3 is built from 14 residues. Per germline, CDR1 LNHDA and CDR2 SQIVND (reference sequence). This sample comprised unsorted PBMCs, obtained 0.5 years after starting antiretroviral therapy. The source is a woman aged 40 to 49 with HIV. This chain links TRBV19 with TRBJ1-2, with D perhaps TRBD1 (5 bases). The CDR3 spells CASSITTVVYGYTF. CDR3 nucleotide sequence: TGTGCCAGTAGTATAACGACAGTCGTCTATGGCTACACCTTC. The full variable domain, with the rest looked up from reference TRBV19 and TRBJ1-2, is DGGITQSPKYLFRKEGQNVTLSCEQNLNHDAMYWYRQDPGQGLRLIYYSQIVNDFQKGDIAEGYSVSREKKESFPLTVTSAQKNPTAFYLCASSITTVVYGYTFGSGTRLTVV.